By frequency in the sample, the clone carrying this T cell receptor beta chain is medium-sized (0.01 to 0.1%). Its antigen is currently unknown. The data belong to a study of T-cell reconstitution after alpha-beta-depleted transplantation in children. Overall study results and limits: High day-60 TCRbeta diversity in some patients came from surviving recipient T cells and thymic progenitors. Among T cells one year after transplant, newly produced cells accounted for most counts and diversity. Reportedly, roughly two months post-transplant, alpha-beta T cells arose from several hundred expanded graft clones.

This sample's TCRbeta library carried unique molecular identifier barcodes. TCRdb re-analysed the PCR reads in MiXCR, keeping a single row per CDR3 protein. The repertoire holds about 420,000 distinct CDR3 sequences, with roughly 16% as singletons. Trimming cost V 4 bases and J 2 bases, with 8 bases left between them. The CDR3 has 13 amino acids. Germline V gene lookup returns CDR1 MNHEY and CDR2 SVGEGT. The sequence came from a boy less than two years old who had a stem cell transplant for Wiskott-Aldrich syndrome, so the T cells may come from the graft donor. This material consisted of PBMCs, mostly from graft donor cells, taken 360 days after TCRalphabeta/CD19-depleted stem cell transplant. The chain joins TRBV6-2 or TRBV6-3 to TRBJ1-2; D is possibly TRBD1 (5 bases). Here the CDR3 reads CASSSGTNYGYTF. CDR3 bases: TGTGCCAGCAGTTCCGGGACGAACTATGGCTACACCTTC.